This TCR beta chain was captured in a study of blood T cells in healthy people across ages. A J-beta primer mix and a sample-barcoded 5' primer were used in a second PCR of roughly 6 to 11 cycles. One entry per CDR3 protein results from TCRdb running MiXCR on the 5' RACE reads. The data contain 1.5 million to 2 million distinct CDR3 sequences, around 35% of them seen just once; the ten biggest clones take up about 11%. The CDR3 has 13 amino acids. The germline V gene encodes CDR1 SEHNR and CDR2 FQNEAQ (reference sequence). V lost 5 bases to trimming and J lost 6 bases, with 13 bases between them. The sample taken for sequencing was blood. The receptor comes from a woman aged 30 to 39 in good health. This chain uses TRBV7-9 with TRBJ1-1; D is perhaps TRBD1 (5 bases). CDR3 amino acids: CASSKPGPPEAFF. The CDR3 DNA reads TGTGCCAGCAGCAAACCGGGGCCCCCTGAAGCTTTCTTT.